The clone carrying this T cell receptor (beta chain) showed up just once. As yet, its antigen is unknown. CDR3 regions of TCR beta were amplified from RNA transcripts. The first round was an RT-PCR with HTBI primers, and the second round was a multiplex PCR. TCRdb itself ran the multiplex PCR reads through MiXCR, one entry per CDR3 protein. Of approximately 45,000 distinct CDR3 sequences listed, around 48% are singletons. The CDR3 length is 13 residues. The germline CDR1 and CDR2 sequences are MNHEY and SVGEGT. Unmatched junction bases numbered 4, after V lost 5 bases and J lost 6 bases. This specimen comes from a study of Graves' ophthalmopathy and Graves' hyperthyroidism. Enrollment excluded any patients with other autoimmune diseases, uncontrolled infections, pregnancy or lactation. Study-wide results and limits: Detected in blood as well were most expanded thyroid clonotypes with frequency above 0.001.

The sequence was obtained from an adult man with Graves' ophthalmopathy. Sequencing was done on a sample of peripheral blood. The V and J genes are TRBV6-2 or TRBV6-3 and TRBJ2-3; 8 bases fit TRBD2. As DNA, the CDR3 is TGTGCCAGCAGTGAGCGGGAGCCGGATACGCAGTATTTT. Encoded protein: CASSEREPDTQYF.